This TCR beta chain comes out of a study of human T cells and chemical hapten exposure. Study overall: Diphenylcyclopropenone was applied weekly to patients' scalps across the roughly 23-week study.

Time point described: pre-sensitization, week 0. Treatment in this sample: therapeutic diphenylcyclopropenone sensitization with weekly scalp DPC. Prior to application of each patch test, blood was drawn. In the case of this clonotype: Its antigen remains unknown.

The CDR3 has 16 residues. Germline CDR1 reads LGHNA; CDR2 reads YSLEER. V was pared by 0 bases and J by 3 bases, with 4 bases of the junction left unmatched. Findings and limits, study-wide: TCRs above 1 in 1000 frequency stayed constant with DPC sensitization.

Library construction involved attaching unique molecular identifiers to individual cDNA molecules, which allowed quantitative, reproducible TCR counting. In TCRdb, the RACE reads were re-called with MiXCR into one record per CDR3 protein. Among 300,000 to 450,000 distinct CDR3 sequences listed, approximately 5.1% were seen once. The chain uses TRBV4-3 and TRBJ2-1, with 8 positions matching TRBD2. The TCR originated in a woman aged 50 to 65 with alopecia areata. Some clones in this sample may be carry-over from other donors' samples. Specimen: whole blood, collected in connection with sensitization to the hapten diphenylcyclopropenone (DPC). The DNA for the CDR3 is TGCGCCAGCAGCCAAGATGGGCTAGCGGGCTACAATGAGCAGTTCTTC. Residues: CASSQDGLAGYNEQFF.